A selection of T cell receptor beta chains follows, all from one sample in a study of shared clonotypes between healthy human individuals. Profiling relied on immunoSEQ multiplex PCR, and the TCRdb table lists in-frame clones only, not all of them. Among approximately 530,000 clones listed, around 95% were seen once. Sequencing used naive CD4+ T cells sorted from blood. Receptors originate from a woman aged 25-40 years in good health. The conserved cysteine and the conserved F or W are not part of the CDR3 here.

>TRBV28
ASSSITSRITDTQY
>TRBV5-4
ASSLASGTSGIYEQY
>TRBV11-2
ASSLVSGTGELF
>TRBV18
ASSPDTDRLY
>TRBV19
ASSIQHGYEQY
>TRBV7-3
ASSLSGTGELF
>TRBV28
ASSLPPANYGYT
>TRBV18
ASSPGQGAQPQH
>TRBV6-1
ASTAGQRGSQPQH
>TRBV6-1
ASSEFRVVGTEAF
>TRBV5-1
ASSRDTSYEQY
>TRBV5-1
ASSLETGGQETQY
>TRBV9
ASSVEWTGELF
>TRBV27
ASSRWTGGPQETQY
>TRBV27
ASSLFLAGVYEQY
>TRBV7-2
ASSLWAGKNIQY
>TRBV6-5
ASSYSVGVEAYEQY
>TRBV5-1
ASTIGGASGRLNEQF
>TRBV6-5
ASSTGGTDEKLF
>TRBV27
ASRPLAGGAYEQY